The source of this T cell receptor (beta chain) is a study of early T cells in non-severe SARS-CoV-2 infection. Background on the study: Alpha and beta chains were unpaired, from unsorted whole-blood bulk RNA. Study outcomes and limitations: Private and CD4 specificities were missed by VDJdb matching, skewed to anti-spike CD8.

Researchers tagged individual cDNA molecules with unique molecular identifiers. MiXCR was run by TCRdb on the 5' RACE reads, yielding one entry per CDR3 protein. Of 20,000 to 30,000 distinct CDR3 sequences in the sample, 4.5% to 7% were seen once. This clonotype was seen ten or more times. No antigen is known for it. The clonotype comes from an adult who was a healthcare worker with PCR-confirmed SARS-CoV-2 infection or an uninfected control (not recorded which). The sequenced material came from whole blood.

Here the CDR3 DNA reads TGCGCCAGCCACGGCCGCACAGATACGCAGTATTTT. Its protein product is CASHGRTDTQYF. The chain is built from TRBV10-2 and TRBJ2-3; D not certain. The CDR3 runs to 12 residues. Germline loops: CDR1 WSHSY, CDR2 SAAADI. With 8 bases removed from V and 1 base from J, the gap between germline ends came to 7 bases.